This is a list of T cell receptor beta chains from one sample in a study of blood T cells in healthy people across ages. TCRdb passed the 5' RACE reads through MiXCR, listing each CDR3 protein once. This table holds some 900,000 distinct CDR3 sequences, under 50% found once. The sequencing input was blood. These receptor sequences come from a man aged 25 to 40 in good health. CDR3s include the opening cysteine and the closing phenylalanine or tryptophan. The order of the fields is CDR3 DNA, CDR3 protein, clone size, V gene, D gene, CDR3 length, J gene. D genes are given only for firm matches. For some rows the clone size is stated as once, few or many, or as a class when expanded; others skip it.

TGTGCCAGCAGCCATGGGGCGGGTCCCCTCGTGGATACGCAGTATTTT,CASSHGAGPLVDTQYF,-,TRBV3-1,-,16,TRBJ2-3
TGTGCCAGCAGTGAGAGGACAGGCTTCACTGGGGCCAACGTCCTGACTTTC,CASSERTGFTGANVLTF,few,TRBV2,TRBD1,17,TRBJ2-6
TGTGCCAGCAGAACTGGACAGACCTTTAATGAAAAACTGTTTTTT,CASRTGQTFNEKLFF,-,TRBV6-6,-,15,TRBJ1-4
TGTGCCACCTCCGGGGACCCCTACGAGCAGTACTTC,CATSGDPYEQYF,few,TRBV5-6,-,12,TRBJ2-7
TGTGTCAGCAGTTTTTACCCAACTAGCGGGGGGGCCAATGAGCAGTTCTTC,CVSSFYPTSGGANEQFF,-,TRBV6-6,TRBD2,17,TRBJ2-1
TGCGCCAGCAGCTTCTTGACAGGTGATAATTCACCCCTCCACTTT,CASSFLTGDNSPLHF,-,TRBV5-1,-,15,TRBJ1-6
TGCAGTGCGATGGACGGAGGGCGTTCCGGAGCTTTCTTT,CSAMDGGRSGAFF,-,TRBV20-1,-,13,TRBJ1-1
TGTGCCAGCAGCGTAACGTGGGGCCCCACAGATACGCAGTATTTT,CASSVTWGPTDTQYF,-,TRBV9,-,15,TRBJ2-3
TGTGCCAGCAGCCAAGGAACGGGGACGGAGACCCAGTACTTC,CASSQGTGTETQYF,-,TRBV3-1,-,14,TRBJ2-5
TGTGCCAGCACCATGAAAAACAGGGGATCTGCCCAGTACTTC,CASTMKNRGSAQYF,few,TRBV6-1,TRBD1,14,TRBJ2-7
TGCAGTGCTATCACAGGACGGGGCAACAACGAAAAACTGTTTTTT,CSAITGRGNNEKLFF,-,TRBV20-1,-,15,TRBJ1-4
TGTGCCAGCAGCCGTACCGGGACAGGGGCCGAGCAGTACTTC,CASSRTGTGAEQYF,-,TRBV7-3,TRBD1,14,TRBJ2-7
TGTGCCAGCAGTTTGTCGTCTAGCCTAGCGGGGGCCGCGTACAATGAGCAGTTCTTC,CASSLSSSLAGAAYNEQFF,few,TRBV28,TRBD2,19,TRBJ2-1
TGTGCCTGGAACAACAGGGTGGAGGGCTACACCTTC,CAWNNRVEGYTF,once,TRBV30,-,12,TRBJ1-2
TGTGCCAGCGGGCAGGTCCTCGAGCAGTACTTC,CASGQVLEQYF,-,TRBV6-6,-,11,TRBJ2-7
TGTGCCAGCTCACCGGTCCCTAGCGGGCCCTCGGGAGCCTACAATGAGCAGTTCTTC,CASSPVPSGPSGAYNEQFF,-,TRBV18,TRBD2,19,TRBJ2-1
TGTGCCAGCAGCTTAGACGTGGTACAGGGATCGATCGGGGAGCTGTTTTTT,CASSLDVVQGSIGELFF,once,TRBV13,-,17,TRBJ2-2
TGCAGTGCTTTCCCTCCGAGGGTCCCGGGGAATGAGCAGTTCTTC,CSAFPPRVPGNEQFF,-,TRBV20-1,-,15,TRBJ2-1
TGTGCCAGCAGCCCAAGGACAAATTCCTACAATGAGCAGTTCTTC,CASSPRTNSYNEQFF,-,TRBV11-2,-,15,TRBJ2-1
TGTACCATCAGTGCCAGGGACACAGATACGCAGTATTTT,CTISARDTDTQYF,-,TRBV10-3,-,13,TRBJ2-3
TGTGCCAGCAGCTTTGGACACTCTTCTTATGGCTACACCTTC,CASSFGHSSYGYTF,few,TRBV7-9,-,14,TRBJ1-2
TGTGCCAGCAGTCCTATCGGACAGAACAATCAGCCCCAGCATTTT,CASSPIGQNNQPQHF,-,TRBV27,-,15,TRBJ1-5
TGTGCCAGCAGTTTAGGTGGGCAGGGTAATCAGCCCCAGCATTTT,CASSLGGQGNQPQHF,many,TRBV12-3/TRBV12-4,-,15,TRBJ1-5
TGCAGTGCCGCTGGCCGGTCTAGCGGGGGTCAAGAGACCCAGTACTTC,CSAAGRSSGGQETQYF,-,TRBV20-1,TRBD2,16,TRBJ2-5